The rows below give T cell receptor beta chains drawn from one sample of a study of blood T cell repertoires in COVID-19. TCRdb's copy holds only in-frame clones and misses some; the assay was immunoSEQ multiplex PCR. Of about 310,000 clones listed, about 87% are singletons. The sequencing input was peripheral blood. Every receptor here comes from an older man with acute or convalescent COVID-19. Each CDR3 is given with its conserved first and last residue. Each record gives: CDR3 protein, CDR3 DNA, J gene, clone size, D gene, V gene. A D gene is named only where the DNA matches it firmly. The listing skips clone size in some rows; elsewhere it reads once, few, many or a size class.

CASSLAAGMSGTEAFF | TGCGCCAGCAGCTTGGCCGCAGGGATGAGTGGGACTGAAGCTTTCTTT | TRBJ1-1 | NA | NA | TRBV5-1
CASSFPYRGIVNTEAFF | TGTGCCAGCAGCTTTCCTTACAGGGGTATTGTGAACACTGAAGCTTTCTTT | TRBJ1-1 | few | TRBD1 | TRBV7-9
CASSLKQVPGNTIYF | TGCGCCAGCAGCTTGAAACAGGTCCCTGGAAACACCATATATTTT | TRBJ1-3 | NA | NA | TRBV5-1
CASSPRKAVAPNSPLHF | TGTGCCAGCAGCCCCCGGAAGGCGGTCGCTCCCAATTCACCCCTCCACTTT | TRBJ1-6 | NA | NA | TRBV11-2
CASRGTSGRLYEQYF | TGTGCCAGCAGGGGGACTAGCGGGAGACTTTACGAGCAGTACTTC | TRBJ2-7 | few | TRBD2 | TRBV6-6
CASSHGLAGVNEQFF | TGTGCCAGCAGTCACGGACTAGCGGGCGTGAATGAGCAGTTCTTC | TRBJ2-1 | NA | TRBD2 | TRBV6-5
CASSLMEGTTGELFF | TGCGCCAGCAGCTTGATGGAGGGAACCACCGGGGAGCTGTTTTTT | TRBJ2-2 | NA | NA | TRBV5-1
CSARTSGDEQFF | TGCAGCGCGCGGACTAGCGGCGATGAGCAGTTCTTC | TRBJ2-1 | NA | TRBD2 | TRBV29-1
CASSLDRSEPLYGYTF | TGTGCCAGCAGCCTAGATAGAAGTGAGCCGCTATATGGCTACACCTTC | TRBJ1-2 | NA | NA | TRBV4-2
CATRDGSSYEQYF | TGTGCCACCCGGGACGGGAGCTCCTACGAGCAGTACTTC | TRBJ2-7 | NA | NA | TRBV10-3
CASSIQKTGGGQPQHF | TGTGCCAGTAGTATTCAAAAGACAGGGGGAGGTCAGCCCCAGCATTTT | TRBJ1-5 | NA | TRBD1 | TRBV19
CASSYLAGETYEQYF | TGTGCCAGCAGCTACCTAGCGGGGGAAACCTACGAGCAGTACTTC | TRBJ2-7 | NA | TRBD2 | TRBV7-8
CASSSQSTQRGGYNEQFF | TGTGCCAGCAGCTCCCAGTCAACGCAGCGGGGGGGATACAATGAGCAGTTCTTC | TRBJ2-1 | NA | NA | TRBV21-1
CASSARLAGTDTQYF | TGTGCCAGCAGTGCGCGGCTAGCGGGAACAGATACGCAGTATTTT | TRBJ2-3 | NA | TRBD2 | TRBV6-2/TRBV6-3
CASSFRFDRSVSDIQYF | TGTGCCAGCAGTTTCCGTTTTGACAGGTCGGTATCGGACATTCAGTACTTC | TRBJ2-4 | NA | NA | TRBV28
CAISESKDRELYGYTF | TGTGCCATCAGTGAGTCGAAGGACAGAGAACTCTATGGCTACACCTTC | TRBJ1-2 | NA | NA | TRBV10-3
CATSPSLDRQYQPQHF | TGTGCCACCAGCCCAAGCTTGGACAGACAGTATCAGCCCCAGCATTTT | TRBJ1-5 | NA | NA | TRBV15
CASKGWDRGEQYF | TGTGCCAGCAAAGGATGGGACAGAGGAGAGCAGTACTTC | TRBJ2-7 | once | TRBD1 | TRBV7-2
CASSHSPGLRALRTGELFF | TGCGCCAGCAGCCATTCCCCAGGGCTACGGGCCCTTCGCACCGGGGAGCTGTTTTTT | TRBJ2-2 | NA | NA | TRBV5-1
CASSPARGAPMREKLFF | TGTGCCAGCTCCCCCGCGCGTGGTGCCCCCATGAGGGAAAAACTGTTTTTT | TRBJ1-4 | NA | NA | TRBV18
CASNRQLHSPLHF | TGTGCCAGTAATCGACAGTTGCATTCACCCCTCCACTTT | TRBJ1-6 | NA | NA | TRBV19
CASSRTGWGSSYEQYF | TGTGCCAGCAGTCGGACAGGGTGGGGGAGCTCCTACGAGCAGTACTTC | TRBJ2-7 | NA | TRBD1 | TRBV6-2/TRBV6-3
CASSFVEKNEKLFF | TGTGCCAGCAGTTTTGTAGAAAAAAATGAAAAACTGTTTTTT | TRBJ1-4 | NA | NA | TRBV28
CASSFQGQDSPLHF | TGCGCCAGCAGCTTTCAGGGGCAGGATTCACCCCTCCACTTT | TRBJ1-6 | NA | NA | TRBV5-1
CASSPLGGNNQPQHF | TGTGCCAGCAGCCCTCTCGGAGGGAACAATCAGCCCCAGCATTTT | TRBJ1-5 | NA | NA | TRBV11-2
CASSPSYFGELFF | TGTGCCAGCAGCCCGAGCTACTTCGGGGAGCTGTTTTTT | TRBJ2-2 | NA | NA | TRBV7-8
CASSRGQGANSPLHF | TGTGCCAGCTCACGGGGACAGGGGGCAAATTCACCCCTCCACTTT | TRBJ1-6 | NA | TRBD1 | TRBV18
CASSPAALTSGRDYEQYF | TGTGCCAGCAGTCCAGCTGCCCTGACTAGCGGGAGAGACTACGAGCAGTACTTC | TRBJ2-7 | NA | TRBD2 | TRBV6-2/TRBV6-3
CASSPPQGYVYGYTF | TGTGCCAGCAGCCCCCCCCAGGGATATGTCTATGGCTACACCTTC | TRBJ1-2 | NA | NA | TRBV7-2
CASSYTENYGYTF | TGCGCCAGCAGCTACACAGAAAACTATGGCTACACCTTC | TRBJ1-2 | few | NA | TRBV5-1
CASSPGTSGAGELFF | TGTGCCAGCAGCCCCGGGACTAGCGGGGCCGGGGAGCTGTTTTTT | TRBJ2-2 | NA | TRBD2 | TRBV5-4
CASSQRGGHTGELFF | TGTGCCAGCAGCCAGCGGGGGGGTCACACCGGGGAGCTGTTTTTT | TRBJ2-2 | NA | TRBD2 | TRBV7-9
CASSEGSGTYEQYF | TGTGCCAGCAGTGAAGGATCCGGTACCTACGAGCAGTACTTC | TRBJ2-7 | NA | NA | TRBV6-1
CASSYSRRGGNYEQYF | TGTGCCAGCAGTTACTCTCGGCGTGGGGGGAACTACGAGCAGTACTTC | TRBJ2-7 | NA | NA | TRBV6-6
CASSPTYRRETQYF | TGTGCCAGCAGTCCAACATACAGGAGAGAGACCCAGTACTTC | TRBJ2-5 | NA | NA | TRBV28
CASSEIYSGSNQPQHF | TGTGCCAGCAGTGAAATCTACAGTGGGAGCAATCAGCCCCAGCATTTT | TRBJ1-5 | NA | NA | TRBV6-1
CASSPGLPSYEQYF | TGTGCCAGCAGCCCGGGACTGCCCTCCTACGAGCAGTACTTC | TRBJ2-7 | NA | NA | TRBV11-2
CASSQDWAGASTDTQYF | TGTGCCAGCAGCCAAGATTGGGCGGGAGCCTCCACAGATACGCAGTATTTT | TRBJ2-3 | NA | TRBD2 | TRBV4-2
CASSTPRGQGNNQPQHF | TGTGCCAGTAGCACACCTCGGGGACAGGGGAACAATCAGCCCCAGCATTTT | TRBJ1-5 | NA | TRBD1 | TRBV19
CASRGQSFTDTQYF | TGTGCCAGCAGGGGACAATCCTTCACAGATACGCAGTATTTT | TRBJ2-3 | NA | NA | TRBV6-5
CASSFFSGSPNEQFF | TGTGCCAGCAGCTTTTTTAGCGGGAGCCCCAATGAGCAGTTCTTC | TRBJ2-1 | NA | TRBD2 | TRBV7-9
CASSQDKYRGNYGYTF | TGTGCCAGCAGCCAAGATAAGTACAGGGGGAACTATGGCTACACCTTC | TRBJ1-2 | NA | TRBD1 | TRBV3-1/TRBV3-2